Listed here is a single T cell receptor (beta chain). This sample also contains other DNA sequences that code for the same CDR3. V was pared by 2 bases and J by 0 bases, with 6 bases between. Germline CDR1 is MNHEY and CDR2 is SVGAGI. The CDR3 runs 14 residues. The data belong to a study of shared clonotypes between healthy human individuals. Method: immunoSEQ multiplex PCR; TCRdb's copy keeps in-frame clones and lacks some. The repertoire has fewer than 700,000 clones, around 80% of them found once; the top ten carry around 11%. Sequenced material: PBMCs. The chain combines TRBV6-5 with TRBJ2-3, with D perhaps TRBD2 (5 bases). The TCR originated in a middle-aged woman in good health. Some clones in this sample may be carry-over from other donors' samples. The CDR3 region has the DNA TGTGCCAGCAGTTACGGCGGGAGCACAGATACGCAGTATTTT. Translated, it gives CASSYGGSTDTQYF.